A selection of T cell receptor beta chains follows, all from one sample in a study of blood T cell repertoires in COVID-19. Sequencing used immunoSEQ multiplex PCR; TCRdb keeps in-frame clones, though not all of them. The sample lists tens of thousands of clones, around 84% occurring once. Sample: peripheral blood. The receptors originated from a man between 50 and 59 years old with active COVID-19. CDR3s include the opening cysteine and the closing phenylalanine or tryptophan.

TRBV24-1	TRBJ2-7	CATSPGQVIEQYF
TRBV4-1	TRBJ2-5	CASSQGLTGDQETQYF
TRBV5-1	TRBJ1-1	CASSGGTANTEAFF
TRBV6-6	TRBJ1-5	CASSYAGGYSNQPQHF
TRBV5-6	TRBJ1-2	CASRGITAGTGRGYTF
TRBV10-3	TRBJ2-7	CAISDGTDYEQYF
TRBV3-1/TRBV3-2	TRBJ2-3	CASSPKGPTDTQYF
TRBV5-4	TRBJ2-7	CASSSGTGYYYEQYF
TRBV10-2	TRBJ1-6	CASRDTQTRVYNSPLHF
TRBV9	TRBJ1-1	CASSVGGGQGDTEAFF
TRBV12-3/TRBV12-4	TRBJ2-7	CASRTSGTYEQYF
TRBV10-1	TRBJ2-7	CASSNPGQTYEQYF
TRBV6-2/TRBV6-3	TRBJ1-5	CASSYTGSRWPQHF
TRBV7-9	TRBJ1-1	CASSLAGTGRGMNTEAFF
TRBV27	TRBJ1-6	CASSSSTGGHSPLHF
TRBV2	TRBJ2-1	CASSGRGGLNEQFF
TRBV9	TRBJ1-6	CASSVAEGGSPLHF
TRBV27	TRBJ2-7	CASSLRQGGSEQYF
TRBV5-4	TRBJ2-7	CASSIQGFEQYF
TRBV6-5	TRBJ2-5	CASSYRSGGWGETQYF
TRBV27	TRBJ2-7	CASSSIQTGFGYEQYF
TRBV2	TRBJ2-5	CASSEATVETQYF
TRBV19	TRBJ2-7	CASSPTGHEQYF
TRBV5-4	TRBJ2-7	CASSLEQGASYEQYF
TRBV13	TRBJ2-7	CASSLGWGGYEQYF
TRBV25-1	TRBJ2-5	CASSENRGIQETQYF
TRBV5-1	TRBJ1-1	CASSLERQGNTEAFF
TRBV13	TRBJ1-3	CASSYEGARDTIYF
TRBV5-1	TRBJ2-1	CASSPGWLDEQFF
TRBV6-2/TRBV6-3	TRBJ2-5	CASSQGETQYF
TRBV13	TRBJ1-6	CASSNRGDSSPLHF
TRBV3-1/TRBV3-2	TRBJ2-5	CASSLSGGARETQYF
TRBV4-1	TRBJ2-6	CASSHPKRGQGSSGANVLTF
TRBV29-1	TRBJ2-3	CSVEGAGGQGTDTQYF
TRBV5-8	TRBJ1-6	CASSTWGQNNSPLHF
TRBV6-5	TRBJ2-7	CASSSGGGSSYEQYF
TRBV4-3	TRBJ1-2	CASSQVGASNYGYTF
TRBV7-2	TRBJ2-5	CASSLADLAGGKTQYF
TRBV12-3/TRBV12-4	TRBJ2-3	CASSGTSTDTQYF
TRBV28	TRBJ1-2	CASSTQRAGRSYTF
TRBV4-1	TRBJ2-1	CASSQDHSGGAGNEQFF
TRBV19	TRBJ2-7	CASSHPSGTAPREQYF
TRBV5-1	TRBJ1-1	CASKRVGQGDTEAFF
TRBV10-2	TRBJ2-2	CAIQLNTGELFF
TRBV24-1	TRBJ2-3	CATRPGRDSDTQYF
TRBV27	TRBJ1-6	CASSPLGQGDSPLHF
TRBV28	TRBJ2-3	CASSSTDTQYF
TRBV19	TRBJ1-5	CASSARVYQPQHF
TRBV3-1/TRBV3-2	TRBJ2-1	CASSQDPRAGGNNEQFF
TRBV12-5	TRBJ2-1	CASGLVRRANEQFF
TRBV4-1	TRBJ1-2	CASSQALGDRGRDGYTF
TRBV5-8	TRBJ1-1	CASSETGGSTEAFF
TRBV11-3	TRBJ2-5	CASSFQRGETQYF
TRBV4-2	TRBJ2-3	CASSQEALGPTDTQYF
TRBV7-2	TRBJ2-1	CASSLEFRAANEQFF
TRBV12-3/TRBV12-4	TRBJ2-2	CASSGAPGELFF
TRBV6-4	TRBJ2-7	CASSGGTVDSYEQYF
TRBV5-6	TRBJ2-1	CASTRTVRDEQFF
TRBV6-2/TRBV6-3	TRBJ2-6	CASSRTISGANVLTF